The text below deals with one T cell receptor (beta chain). As yet, its antigen is unknown. Amplification used 52 TRBV primers and 13 TRBJ primers. The assay was immunoSEQ multiplex PCR, and TCRdb's table has in-frame clones only and misses some. The data hold about 15,000 clones, with more than 85% observed a single time. This CDR3 contains 15 residues. J lost 2 bases, V lost 2 bases, and 2 bases had no gene match. Germline values: CDR1 ENHRY, CDR2 SYGVKD. This sample was taken from a study of regulatory T cells. Whole-study results and caveats: Patient CD8+ T cells trended nonsignificantly toward lower Shannon entropy than control CD8+ cells.

The sample taken for sequencing was CD8+ T cells sorted from blood. This TCR was sampled from a person between 18 and 35 years old with CD3G deficiency. This chain joins TRBV10-3 and TRBJ1-2; 10 bases agree with TRBD1. CDR3 residues: CAISEAGQGNYGYTF. The CDR3 DNA reads TGTGCCATCAGTGAGGCGGGACAGGGGAACTATGGCTACACCTTC.